This TCR beta chain was found in a study of OX40 agonist ivuxolimab in advanced cancers. Germline V gene sequence: CDR1 SSHAT, CDR2 FNYEAQ (reference sequence). The CDR3 has 13 amino acids. Clones were read by immunoSEQ multiplex PCR, and TCRdb kept only the in-frame ones, dropping some. The sample gives 45,000 to 65,000 clones, approximately 91% of which show up once; about 7% is in the top ten. General study results and limits: Antigen targets of the expanded peripheral T cells went undetermined.

With regard to this clone: Antigen unknown. Germline and junction disagree at one end, which may indicate a read error.

This clonotype was sampled from an adult with an advanced solid tumor such as melanoma, head and neck, liver or kidney cancer. V gene TRBV7-7 combines with J gene TRBJ1-4; TRBD1 aligns across 8 bases. The specimen was CD4+ or CD8+ T cells sorted from blood, collected in a trial of the OX40 agonist ivuxolimab. In DNA form, the CDR3 reads TGTGCTAGCAGCTCAGGGGGCGGTGAAAAACTGTTTTTT. Residues: CASSSGGGEKLFF.